The 16 T cell receptor beta chains presented below share a single source sample, sequenced in a study of blood T cells in healthy people across ages. The use of a sample-barcoded 5' primer and a J-beta primer mix characterized a second PCR of roughly 6 to 12 cycles. TCRdb re-derived calls from the 5' RACE reads in MiXCR, one entry per CDR3 protein. The data show approximately 850,000 distinct CDR3 sequences, 58% seen once. The sample consisted of blood. These TCRs come from a man younger than 45 in good health.

This chain joins TRBV5-1 and TRBJ2-5; no clear D. Trimming pared 5 bases from V and 3 bases from J, leaving 14 bases between. From germline, CDR1 is SGHRS and CDR2 YFSETQ. This CDR3 is built from 14 residues. The CDR3, as DNA: TGCGCCAGCAGGTGGGCCTCCGCCAAAGAGACCCAGTACTTC. Residues: CASRWASAKETQYF.

This clonotype was detected a few times. This chain links TRBV20-1 with TRBJ2-1; 7 positions match TRBD2. V dropped 4 bases and J dropped 2; count of bases not matched to a gene: 5. Germline CDR1 DFQATT, CDR2 SNEGSKA (reference sequence). This CDR3 is built from 14 residues. CDR3 in DNA: TGCAGTGCTACCCTGGCGGGGGCCTACAATGAGCAGTTCTTC. Translated, it gives CSATLAGAYNEQFF.

The chain has TRBV7-2 and TRBJ2-5; 10 positions match TRBD2. Germline values: CDR1 SGHTA, CDR2 FQGNSA. The CDR3 extends over 15 amino acids. Trimming took 2 bases from V and 5 from J; bases not matched to a gene: 5. DNA of the CDR3: TGTGCCAGCAGCTTACCAAGCGGGGGGGCTGAGACCCAGTACTTC. The encoded protein is CASSLPSGGAETQYF. The whole variable domain, filled in from reference TRBV7-2 and TRBJ2-5, reads GAGVSQSPSNKVTEKGKDVELRCDPISGHTALYWYRQSLGQGLEFLIYFQGNSAPDKSGLPSDRFSAERTGGSVSTLTIQRTQQEDSAVYLCASSLPSGGAETQYFGPGTRLLVL.

The rearrangement links TRBV29-1 to TRBJ2-7, with D possibly matching TRBD2 (6 bases). Germline V gene lookup returns CDR1 SQVTM and CDR2 ANQGSEA. The CDR3 is 12 residues long. The V end was cut by 3 bases, the J end by 5 bases, with 11 bases between. The CDR3 sequence is CSVDGEADEQYF. For the CDR3, the DNA is TGCAGCGTTGACGGGGAGGCCGACGAGCAGTACTTC.

V is TRBV7-9 and J is TRBJ2-2; D possibly corresponds to TRBD1 (6 bases). Trimming left V 2 bases short and J 0 bases short, with 10 bases between. Germline CDR1 and CDR2: SEHNR and FQNEAQ (reference sequence). The CDR3 spans 16 residues. CDR3 sequence reads: CASSLLAGANTGELFF. The CDR3 coding sequence is TGTGCCAGCAGCTTACTCGCAGGGGCGAACACCGGGGAGCTGTTTTTT.

This clonotype has a handful of counts. The rearrangement links TRBV3-1 to TRBJ2-7; 7 positions match TRBD2. Germline V gene data show CDR1 as LGHDT and CDR2 as YNNKEL (reference sequence). The CDR3 spans 14 residues. Unmatched junction bases numbered 11, after V lost 10 bases and J lost 2 bases. The DNA for the CDR3 is TGTGCCACCGGAAACAATCTAGCGGCCTACGAGCAGTACTTC. Its translation is CATGNNLAAYEQYF.

V and J are TRBV12-3 or TRBV12-4 and TRBJ2-5; a weak D match, TRBD1 (7 bases). The CDR3 has 14 residues. The germline V and J ends were trimmed by 5 bases and 5 bases, with 15 bases remaining between them. CDR3 DNA sequence: TGTGCCAGCAGTCCAGGGGGGTCCCGGGAGACCCAGTACTTC. Amino acids: CASSPGGSRETQYF.

The gene calls are TRBV25-1 and TRBJ2-7; D is possibly TRBD2 (5 bases). This CDR3 has 13 residues. Trimming took off 4 bases at V and 3 bases at J, with 10 bases between the two ends. Germline-derived CDR1 and CDR2 are MGHDK and SYGVNS. The CDR3 sequence: CASSVGGLYEQYF. The CDR3 DNA reads as TGTGCCAGCAGTGTGGGCGGGCTCTACGAGCAGTACTTC.

In regard to this clonotype: Its ends do not fully match the called genes, so a read error is possible. The chain is built from TRBV6-5 and TRBJ1-2, with TRBD1 identical over 7 bases. There are 14 residues in the CDR3. From germline, CDR1 is MNHEY and CDR2 SVGAGI. The CDR3 is CASSNLDRNYGHTF. Written as DNA, the CDR3 is TGTGCCAGCAGTAACTTGGACAGGAACTATGGCCACACCTTC.

This clonotype was counted once. The gene calls are TRBV7-9 and TRBJ1-4; D unclear. This CDR3 contains 13 residues. CDR1 and CDR2 from the germline V gene are SEHNR and FQNEAQ (reference sequence). Trimming cost V 5 bases and J 7 bases, with 11 bases left between them. For the CDR3, the DNA is TGTGCCAGCAGCGATGGAGTACGTGAAAAACTGTTTTTT. This translates into CASSDGVREKLFF.

The chain has TRBV7-8 and TRBJ1-2; 11 bases match TRBD1. CDR3 length: 18 residues. Germline loops: CDR1 SGHVS, CDR2 FQNEAQ. Trimming cost V 5 bases and J 5 bases; bases outside gene matches: 16. Here the CDR3 reads CASSISPGQGVTGYGYTF. Written as DNA, the CDR3 is TGTGCCAGCAGCATCTCACCGGGACAGGGGGTCACAGGGTATGGCTACACCTTC.

The genes are TRBV5-4 and TRBJ2-5; a weak D match, TRBD1 (5 bases). Germline V CDR1 and CDR2: SGHNT, YYREEE (reference sequence). This CDR3 contains 13 residues. V was trimmed by 4 bases and J by 5 bases, leaving 12 bases between them. The CDR3: CASSKSGLETQYF. The DNA of the CDR3 is TGTGCCAGCAGCAAATCAGGGTTGGAGACCCAGTACTTC.

The sample holds a few counts of this clonotype. The rearrangement uses TRBV29-1 and TRBJ2-3, with 8 bases lining up with TRBD2. V shed 0 bases and J 5 bases; nucleotides not matched to a gene: 7. The CDR3 has 15 amino acids. Germline V lookup: CDR1 SQVTM, CDR2 ANQGSEA. CDR3 region: CSVEELGRAGDTQYF. DNA for the CDR3: TGCAGCGTTGAAGAACTCGGGAGGGCCGGAGATACGCAGTATTTT.

V usage is TRBV5-5 and J usage is TRBJ2-7; unclear D gene. CDR1 is SGHKS and CDR2 is YYEKEE in the germline V gene (reference sequence). This CDR3 is built from 12 residues. Trimming took 3 bases from V and 5 from J, leaving 9 bases between them. The CDR3 here is CASSSWQDEQYF. Here the CDR3 DNA reads TGTGCCAGCAGCTCCTGGCAGGACGAGCAGTACTTC.

The chain uses TRBV29-1 and TRBJ1-4, with D perhaps TRBD1 (6 bases). The V end lost 7 bases, the J end lost 0 bases, and 6 bases lay between the germline ends. CDR3 length: 12 amino acids. CDR1 is SQVTM and CDR2 is ANQGSEA in the germline V gene. The CDR3 DNA sequence: TGCAGCGGGACAGCAACTAATGAAAAACTGTTTTTT. Residues: CSGTATNEKLFF.

This clonotype appeared a few times. The chain has TRBV28 and TRBJ2-1, with 8 bases matching TRBD2. The V gene end was trimmed by 8 bases and the J gene end by 6 bases; junction bases not matched to a gene: 9. From germline, CDR1 is MDHEN and CDR2 SYDVKM. This CDR3 contains 14 residues. The CDR3 nucleotides read TGTGCCAGCGGATCCGGGACTAGTCTCAATGAGCAGTTCTTC. Its translation is CASGSGTSLNEQFF.